This T cell receptor (beta chain) stems from a study of blood T cell repertoires in COVID-19. Overall study context: Samples came from the United States, Italy and Spain, spanning acute and convalescent COVID-19.

This CDR3 has 13 residues. V lost 4 bases, J lost 5 bases, and 11 bases lay in between. Looked up from germline, CDR1 is SQVTM and CDR2 is ANQGSEA. The data were produced by immunoSEQ multiplex PCR, yet TCRdb's version contains in-frame clones alone and is incomplete. Here the sample spans some 140,000 clones, 70% to 80% being singletons. The TCR originated in a man between 60 and 75 years old with acute or convalescent COVID-19. Material for sequencing was peripheral blood. V is TRBV29-1 and J is TRBJ2-2; D unresolved. CDR3: CSVAPSGTGELFF. In DNA form, the CDR3 reads TGCAGCGTTGCACCCTCGGGTACCGGGGAGCTGTTTTTT.